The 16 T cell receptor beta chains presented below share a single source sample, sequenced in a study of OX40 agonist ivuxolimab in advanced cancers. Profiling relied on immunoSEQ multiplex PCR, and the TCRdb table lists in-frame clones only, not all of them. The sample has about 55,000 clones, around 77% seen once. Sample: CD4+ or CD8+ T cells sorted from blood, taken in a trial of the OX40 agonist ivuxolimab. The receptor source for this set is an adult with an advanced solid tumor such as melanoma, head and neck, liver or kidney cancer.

The chain's CDR3 is CASSAGNTEAFF. CDR3 sequence (DNA): TGTGCCAGCAGCGCCGGGAACACTGAAGCTTTCTTT. V gene TRBV6-5 combines with J gene TRBJ1-1; D is unresolved. This CDR3 spans 12 amino acids. In germline, CDR1 is MNHEY, CDR2 SVGAGI. The germline V and J ends were trimmed by 6 bases and 1 base, with 6 bases remaining between them.

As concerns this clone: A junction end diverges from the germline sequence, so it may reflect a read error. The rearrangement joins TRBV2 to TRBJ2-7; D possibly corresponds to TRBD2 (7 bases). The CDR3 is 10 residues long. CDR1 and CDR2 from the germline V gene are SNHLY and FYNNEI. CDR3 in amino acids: CAVLGRGHLF. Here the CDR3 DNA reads TGTGCCGTCCTTGGGAGGGGACACCTTTTC. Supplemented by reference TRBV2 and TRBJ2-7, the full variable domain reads EPEVTQTPSHQVTQMGQEVILRCVPISNHLYFYWYRQILGQKVEFLVSFYNNEISEKSEIFDDQFSVERPDGSNFTLKIRSTKLEDSAMYFCAVLGRGHLFGPGTRLTVT.

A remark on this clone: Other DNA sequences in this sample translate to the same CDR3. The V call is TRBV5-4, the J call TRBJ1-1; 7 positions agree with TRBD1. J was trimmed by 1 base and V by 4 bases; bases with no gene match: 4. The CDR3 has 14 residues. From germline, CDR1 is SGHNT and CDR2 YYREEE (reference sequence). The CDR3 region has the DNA TGTGCCAGCAGCAGCCGGGACAGGAACACTGAAGCTTTCTTT. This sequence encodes CASSSRDRNTEAFF.

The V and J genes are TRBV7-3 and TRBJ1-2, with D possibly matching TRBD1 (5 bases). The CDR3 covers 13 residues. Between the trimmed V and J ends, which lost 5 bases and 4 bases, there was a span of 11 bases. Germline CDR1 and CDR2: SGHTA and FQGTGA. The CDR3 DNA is TGTGCCAGCAGCCACTCTCAGGGCTATGGCTACACCTTC. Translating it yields CASSHSQGYGYTF. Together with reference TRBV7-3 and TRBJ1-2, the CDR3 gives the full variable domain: GAGVSQTPSNKVTEKGKYVELRCDPISGHTALYWYRQSLGQGPEFLIYFQGTGAADDSGLPNDRFFAVRPEGSVSTLKIQRTERGDSAVYLCASSHSQGYGYTFGSGTRLTVV.

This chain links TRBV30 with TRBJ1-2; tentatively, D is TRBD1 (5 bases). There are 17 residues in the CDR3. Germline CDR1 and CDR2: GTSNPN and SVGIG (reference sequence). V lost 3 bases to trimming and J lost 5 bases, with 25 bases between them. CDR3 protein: CAWSPWAWDGRSYGYTF. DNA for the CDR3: TGTGCCTGGAGCCCGTGGGCGTGGGACGGTCGGTCGTATGGCTACACCTTC.

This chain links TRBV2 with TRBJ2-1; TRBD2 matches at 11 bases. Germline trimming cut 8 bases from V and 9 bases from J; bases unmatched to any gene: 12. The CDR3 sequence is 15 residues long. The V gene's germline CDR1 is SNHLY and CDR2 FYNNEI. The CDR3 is CASQLAGGPNSEQFF. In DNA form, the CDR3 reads TGTGCCAGCCAATTAGCGGGAGGGCCTAACAGTGAGCAGTTCTTC.

The DNA of the CDR3 is TGTGCCAGCAGCCCTCACAGGGTGCCCCTCTATGGCTACACCTTC. Translating gives CASSPHRVPLYGYTF. The rearrangement uses TRBV9 and TRBJ1-2; TRBD1 is a possible D gene (6 bases). The CDR3 extends over 15 amino acids. V dropped 4 bases and J dropped 4 bases, with 17 bases sitting between them. Germline V gene data show CDR1 as SGDLS and CDR2 as YYNGEE. Looking up the rest from reference TRBV9 and TRBJ1-2 gives the full variable domain: DSGVTQTPKHLITATGQRVTLRCSPRSGDLSVYWYQQSLDQGLQFLIQYYNGEERAKGNILERFSAQQFPDLHSELNLSSLELGDSALYFCASSPHRVPLYGYTFGSGTRLTVV.

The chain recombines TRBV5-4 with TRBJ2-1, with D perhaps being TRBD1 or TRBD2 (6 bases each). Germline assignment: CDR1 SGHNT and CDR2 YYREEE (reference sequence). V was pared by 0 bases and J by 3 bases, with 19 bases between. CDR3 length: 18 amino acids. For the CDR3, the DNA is TGTGCCAGCAGCTTGGCCAACCTGGGGGGCGCGGTCTACAATGAGCAGTTCTTC. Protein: CASSLANLGGAVYNEQFF.

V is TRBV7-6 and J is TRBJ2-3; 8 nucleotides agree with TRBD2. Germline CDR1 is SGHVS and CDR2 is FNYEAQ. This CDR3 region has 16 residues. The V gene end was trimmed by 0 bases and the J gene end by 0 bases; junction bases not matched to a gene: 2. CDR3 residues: CASSLARLASTDTQYF. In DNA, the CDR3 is TGTGCCAGCAGCTTAGCGCGACTAGCGAGCACAGATACGCAGTATTTT.

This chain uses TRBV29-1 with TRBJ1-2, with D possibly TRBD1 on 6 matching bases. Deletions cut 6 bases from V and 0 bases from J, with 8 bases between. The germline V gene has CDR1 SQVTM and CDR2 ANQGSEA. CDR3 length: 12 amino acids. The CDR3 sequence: CSVDRSNYGYTF. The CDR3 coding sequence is TGCAGCGTAGACAGGTCTAACTATGGCTACACCTTC.

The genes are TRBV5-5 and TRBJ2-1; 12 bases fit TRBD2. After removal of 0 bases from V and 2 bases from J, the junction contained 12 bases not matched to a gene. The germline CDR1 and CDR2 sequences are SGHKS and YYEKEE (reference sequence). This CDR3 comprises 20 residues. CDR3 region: CASSLEGLAGGSKTYNEQFF. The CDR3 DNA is TGTGCCAGCAGCTTGGAGGGCCTAGCGGGAGGGTCCAAAACCTACAATGAGCAGTTCTTC. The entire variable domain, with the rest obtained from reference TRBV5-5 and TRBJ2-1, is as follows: DAGVTQSPTHLIKTRGQQVTLRCSPISGHKSVSWYQQVLGQGPQFIFQYYEKEERGRGNFPDRFSARQFPNYSSELNVNALLLGDSALYLCASSLEGLAGGSKTYNEQFFGPGTRLTVL.

CDR3 amino acids: CASSPTGESSGNTIYF. As DNA, the CDR3 is TGTGCCAGCTCACCCACAGGGGAGAGCTCTGGAAACACCATATATTTT. The chain has TRBV18 and TRBJ1-3; 7 bases line up with TRBD1. The CDR3 spans 16 residues. Losses at the gene ends were 3 bases for V and 0 bases for J; bases not matched to a gene: 5. Germline V gene sequence: CDR1 KGHSH, CDR2 LQKENI.

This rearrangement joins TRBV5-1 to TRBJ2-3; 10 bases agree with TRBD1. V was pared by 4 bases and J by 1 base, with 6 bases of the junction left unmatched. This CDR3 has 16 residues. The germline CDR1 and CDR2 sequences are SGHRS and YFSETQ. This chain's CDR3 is CASSRRQGAGTDTQYF. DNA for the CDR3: TGCGCCAGCAGCCGCAGACAGGGGGCTGGCACAGATACGCAGTATTTT.

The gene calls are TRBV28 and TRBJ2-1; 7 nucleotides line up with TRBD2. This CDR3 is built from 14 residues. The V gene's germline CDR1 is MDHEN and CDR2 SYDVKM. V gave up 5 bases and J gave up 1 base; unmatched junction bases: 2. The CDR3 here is CASSPAGSYNEQFF. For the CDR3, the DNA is TGTGCCAGCAGTCCAGCGGGATCCTACAATGAGCAGTTCTTC.

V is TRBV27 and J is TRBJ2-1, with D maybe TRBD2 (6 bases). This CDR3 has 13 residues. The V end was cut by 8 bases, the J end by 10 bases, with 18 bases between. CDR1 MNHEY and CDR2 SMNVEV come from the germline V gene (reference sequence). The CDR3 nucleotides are TGTGCCAGCCATAGTTTCAGGGAGGTGGAGCAGTTCTTC. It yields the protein CASHSFREVEQFF.

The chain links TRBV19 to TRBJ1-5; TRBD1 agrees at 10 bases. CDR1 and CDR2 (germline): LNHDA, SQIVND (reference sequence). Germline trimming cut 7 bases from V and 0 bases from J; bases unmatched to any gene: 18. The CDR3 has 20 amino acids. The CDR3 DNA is TGTGCCAGTACCTCGATCCGGACAGGGGGGCTCCCCTATAGCAATCAGCCCCAGCATTTT. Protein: CASTSIRTGGLPYSNQPQHF. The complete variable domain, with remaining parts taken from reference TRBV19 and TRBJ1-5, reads DGGITQSPKYLFRKEGQNVTLSCEQNLNHDAMYWYRQDPGQGLRLIYYSQIVNDFQKGDIAEGYSVSREKKESFPLTVTSAQKNPTAFYLCASTSIRTGGLPYSNQPQHFGDGTRLSIL.